The 22 T cell receptor beta chains below all came from one sample that was sequenced in a study of cytomegalovirus exposure and HLA in healthy donors. Amplification used 60 Vbeta primers and 13 Jbeta primers. Measured with immunoSEQ multiplex PCR; TCRdb has only the in-frame clones, and not every one. The repertoire holds about 150,000 clones, approximately 88% seen once, with 0.38% in the top ten. Sequenced input: PBMCs. These receptors were collected from a boy aged 2 to 9 in good health and CMV-seronegative.

The chain employs TRBV19 and TRBJ2-5; TRBD2 agrees at 16 bases. This CDR3 contains 17 residues. J lost 4 bases, V lost 4 bases, and 6 bases had no gene match. Looked up from germline, CDR1 is LNHDA and CDR2 is SQIVND (reference sequence). The CDR3 nucleotides read TGTGCCAGTAGTACGGGACTAGCGGGAGGGATCGCAGAGACCCAGTACTTC. The encoded protein is CASSTGLAGGIAETQYF.

The chain joins TRBV27 to TRBJ2-7; 7 positions agree with TRBD2. The length of the CDR3 is 12 residues. In germline, CDR1 is MNHEY, CDR2 SMNVEV (reference sequence). The V segment lost 4 bases and the J segment 5 bases; nucleotides outside the gene matches: 2. The CDR3: CASSWDYNEQYF. In DNA form, the CDR3 reads TGTGCCAGCAGTTGGGACTATAACGAGCAGTACTTC.

The chain links TRBV5-1 to TRBJ2-5; D possibly corresponds to TRBD2 (5 bases). V was shortened by 0 bases and J by 2 bases, with 14 bases between the two germline ends. The CDR3 totals 16 residues. Germline CDR1 and CDR2: SGHRS and YFSETQ. The CDR3 bases are TGCGCCAGCAGCTTGGAAATGGTCGGACTGCAAGAGACCCAGTACTTC. It translates to CASSLEMVGLQETQYF. The full variable domain, its missing parts supplied by reference TRBV5-1 and TRBJ2-5, is KAGVTQTPRYLIKTRGQQVTLSCSPISGHRSVSWYQQTPGQGLQFLFEYFSETQRNKGNFPGRFSGRQFSNSRSEMNVSTLELGDSALYLCASSLEMVGLQETQYFGPGTRLLVL.

This rearrangement joins TRBV6-1 to TRBJ2-5; D is undetermined. Trimming removed 6 bases from V and 5 bases from J, with 13 bases in between. The germline V gene encodes CDR1 MNHNS and CDR2 SASEGT. The CDR3 has 13 amino acids. CDR3 amino acids: CASSPRLVETQYF. CDR3 coding DNA: TGTGCCAGCAGCCCCAGGTTGGTGGAGACCCAGTACTTC.

The chain links TRBV27 to TRBJ2-1; 7 bases are a match to TRBD1. Germline values: CDR1 MNHEY, CDR2 SMNVEV (reference sequence). The V gene end was trimmed by 0 bases and the J gene end by 4 bases; junction bases not matched to a gene: 3. This CDR3 is 15 amino acids long. The CDR3 sequence: CASSLSPTGYNEQFF. As DNA, the CDR3 is TGTGCCAGCAGTTTATCGCCGACAGGGTACAATGAGCAGTTCTTC.

The rearrangement joins TRBV2 to TRBJ2-5; 7 positions match TRBD2. Germline V gene data show CDR1 as SNHLY and CDR2 as FYNNEI. With 8 bases clipped from V and 5 bases from J, the junction kept 8 bases outside the gene matches. The CDR3 consists of 13 residues. The CDR3 coding sequence is TGTGCCAGCGATCTAGCGGTGGGGGAGACCCAGTACTTC. It encodes CASDLAVGETQYF.

This clone has a single count. V is TRBV11-3 and J is TRBJ2-3; 15 bases fit TRBD2. V gave up 6 bases and J gave up 6 bases; unmatched junction bases: 10. There are 17 residues in the CDR3. Germline loops: CDR1 SGHNT, CDR2 YENEEA. Here the CDR3 reads CASSSGLAGGSSDTQYF. The CDR3 region has the DNA TGTGCCAGCAGTTCGGGACTAGCGGGAGGTTCTTCGGATACGCAGTATTTT.

The CDR3 loop reads CASSDHPTRFSGELFF. CDR3 DNA: TGTGCCAGCAGTGACCACCCGACTAGATTTAGCGGGGAGCTGTTTTTT. The gene calls are TRBV6-1 and TRBJ2-2, with D maybe TRBD2 (6 bases). V was clipped by 3 bases and J by 7 bases, with 18 bases between them. Germline values: CDR1 MNHNS, CDR2 SASEGT. This CDR3 spans 16 amino acids.

The rearrangement uses TRBV11-2 and TRBJ1-2, with a possible D match to TRBD1 (6 bases). The CDR3 runs 13 residues. Germline values: CDR1 SGHAT, CDR2 FQNNGV. Between the trimmed V and J ends, which lost 5 bases and 5 bases, there was a span of 12 bases. CDR3 sequence: CASSPTGSYGYTF. Written as DNA, the CDR3 is TGTGCCAGCAGCCCGACAGGAAGTTATGGCTACACCTTC.

The chain is built from TRBV5-1 and TRBJ1-1; 7 nucleotides agree with TRBD1. The CDR3 has 15 residues. Germline CDR1 and CDR2: SGHRS and YFSETQ. The junction had 6 bases not matched to a gene; V was cut back by 3 bases and J by 1 base. The CDR3 DNA is TGCGCCAGCAGCTGGGAACAGGGGTGGAACACTGAAGCTTTCTTT. As protein: CASSWEQGWNTEAFF. Using reference TRBV5-1 and TRBJ1-1 for the parts outside the CDR3, the full variable domain is KAGVTQTPRYLIKTRGQQVTLSCSPISGHRSVSWYQQTPGQGLQFLFEYFSETQRNKGNFPGRFSGRQFSNSRSEMNVSTLELGDSALYLCASSWEQGWNTEAFFGQGTRLTVV.

This clone was found once. This sequence joins TRBV28 and TRBJ2-2; TRBD2 matches at 8 bases. The CDR3 runs to 15 residues. Germline V gives CDR1 MDHEN, CDR2 SYDVKM. V was pared by 2 bases and J by 7 bases, with 6 bases of the junction left unmatched. The CDR3 DNA reads TGTGCCAGCAGTTTAACACGGGGGGGGTTCGGGGAGCTGTTTTTT. It translates to CASSLTRGGFGELFF. Drawing the rest from reference TRBV28 and TRBJ2-2, the complete variable domain is DVKVTQSSRYLVKRTGEKVFLECVQDMDHENMFWYRQDPGLGLRLIYFSYDVKMKEKGDIPEGYSVSREKKERFSLILESASTNQTSMYLCASSLTRGGFGELFFGEGSRLTVL.

This clone was recorded once. V and J are TRBV5-1 and TRBJ2-1; 10 bases map to TRBD2. The J segment lost 8 bases and the V segment lost 0 bases, leaving 8 bases of the junction unmatched. The CDR3 runs 16 residues. Germline V gene sequence: CDR1 SGHRS, CDR2 YFSETQ. As DNA, the CDR3 is TGCGCCAGCAGCTTGGCCAGCGGGAGGGTTATATATGAGCAGTTCTTC. It translates to CASSLASGRVIYEQFF. Together with reference TRBV5-1 and TRBJ2-1, the CDR3 gives the full variable domain: KAGVTQTPRYLIKTRGQQVTLSCSPISGHRSVSWYQQTPGQGLQFLFEYFSETQRNKGNFPGRFSGRQFSNSRSEMNVSTLELGDSALYLCASSLASGRVIYEQFFGPGTRLTVL.

The chain couples TRBV18 to TRBJ1-1, with TRBD1 matching over 7 bases. This CDR3 is 16 amino acids long. Trimming took 2 bases from V and 1 from J; bases not matched to a gene: 7. CDR1 is KGHSH, CDR2 LQKENI, per germline. The DNA of the CDR3 is TGTGCCAGCTCACCAACGCCTACAGGGGCGAACACTGAAGCTTTCTTT. It specifies CASSPTPTGANTEAFF. The variable domain in full, with the rest retrieved from reference TRBV18 and TRBJ1-1, is NAGVMQNPRHLVRRRGQEARLRCSPMKGHSHVYWYRQLPEEGLKFMVYLQKENIIDESGMPKERFSAEFPKEGPSILRIQQVVRGDSAAYFCASSPTPTGANTEAFFGQGTRLTVV.

This chain connects TRBV2 to TRBJ1-2, with 7 bases aligning to TRBD1. This CDR3 contains 15 residues. V shed 3 bases and J 4 bases; nucleotides not matched to a gene: 8. The germline V gene has CDR1 SNHLY and CDR2 FYNNEI. This CDR3 reads CASSDLGQSPYGYTF. DNA for the CDR3: TGTGCCAGCAGTGACCTGGGACAGTCCCCCTATGGCTACACCTTC.

There are a few counts of this clone. The J gene is TRBJ2-2, the V gene TRBV27; D ambiguous. This CDR3 is built from 13 residues. Germline V gene lookup returns CDR1 MNHEY and CDR2 SMNVEV (reference sequence). The V and J ends lost 5 bases and 0 bases respectively, with 4 bases between them. For the CDR3, the DNA is TGTGCCAGCAGTCCCACGAACACCGGGGAGCTGTTTTTT. This codes for CASSPTNTGELFF.

The genes are TRBV6-5 and TRBJ1-4; TRBD1 matches 7 bases. The germline CDR1 and CDR2 sequences are MNHEY and SVGAGI. This CDR3 spans 14 amino acids. V gave up 5 bases and J gave up 6 bases; unmatched junction bases: 6. The CDR3 spells CASSPGTDYEKLFF. The DNA for the CDR3 is TGTGCCAGCAGTCCAGGGACAGACTATGAAAAACTGTTTTTT.

This clone has only one observation. The V gene is TRBV19, the J gene TRBJ2-7, with unresolved D. This CDR3 is 14 amino acids long. CDR1 is LNHDA and CDR2 is SQIVND in the germline V gene (reference sequence). Trimming took off 5 bases at V and 4 bases at J, with 15 bases between the two ends. CDR3 nucleotides: TGTGCCAGTAGTTCTATAGCAGAACCTTACGAGCAGTACTTC. Translation: CASSSIAEPYEQYF.

This rearrangement joins TRBV15 to TRBJ1-5; no clear D. Germline V lookup: CDR1 LNHNV, CDR2 YYDKDF (reference sequence). V dropped 8 bases and J dropped 1 base, with 9 bases sitting between them. The CDR3 is 13 amino acids. In DNA, the CDR3 is TGTGCCACCGGACGGGAGAGCAATCAGCCCCAGCATTTT. Its translation is CATGRESNQPQHF.

Only a few counts were recorded for this clone. The V call is TRBV18, the J call TRBJ2-5, with D possibly being TRBD2 (6 bases). The CDR3 spans 16 residues. V dropped 3 bases and J dropped 4 bases, with 18 bases sitting between them. Germline values: CDR1 KGHSH, CDR2 LQKENI. CDR3 nucleotides: TGTGCCAGCTCACCTACCGGGACTGGGATGGGAGAGACCCAGTACTTC. This sequence encodes CASSPTGTGMGETQYF. The variable domain in full, with the rest retrieved from reference TRBV18 and TRBJ2-5, is NAGVMQNPRHLVRRRGQEARLRCSPMKGHSHVYWYRQLPEEGLKFMVYLQKENIIDESGMPKERFSAEFPKEGPSILRIQQVVRGDSAAYFCASSPTGTGMGETQYFGPGTRLLVL.

This CDR3 is CASSLRQHPNTEAFF. DNA of the CDR3: TGTGCCAGCAGCTTGAGGCAGCACCCGAACACTGAAGCTTTCTTT. The chain has TRBV7-8 and TRBJ1-1; D remains ambiguous. This CDR3 spans 15 amino acids. Germline V gives CDR1 SGHVS, CDR2 FQNEAQ. Deletions cut 3 bases from V and 1 base from J, with 12 bases between.

The V gene is TRBV15, the J gene TRBJ2-3, with TRBD2 matching 7 bases. The V and J ends lost 5 bases and 3 bases, in that order; junction bases with no gene match: 2. Germline CDR1 is LNHNV and CDR2 is YYDKDF (reference sequence). The CDR3 has 13 amino acids. DNA for the CDR3: TGTGCCACCAGCGGGGGGGGGACAGATACGCAGTATTTT. It yields the protein CATSGGGTDTQYF.

This chain links TRBV2 with TRBJ2-2; maybe TRBD1 (5 bases). This CDR3 has 15 residues. The germline V gene has CDR1 SNHLY and CDR2 FYNNEI. Trimming removed 6 bases from V and 1 base from J, with 12 bases in between. The CDR3 spells CASRLQGGNTGELFF. Here the CDR3 DNA reads TGTGCCAGCAGGTTGCAGGGTGGGAACACCGGGGAGCTGTTTTTT.